The next 5 T cell receptor beta chains were all read from a single sample in a study of shared clonotypes between healthy human individuals. Only CD45RO-negative cells positively selected for CCR7 counted as naive CD8 cells, so terminally differentiated effector memory CD45RA+ cells were excluded. Profiling relied on immunoSEQ multiplex PCR, and the TCRdb table lists in-frame clones only, not all of them. Of about 2.2 million clones listed, around 95% were seen once; the top ten hold less than 2%. Sequenced sample: naive CD8+ T cells from PBMCs. These receptors originate from a man between 18 and 29 years old in good health. Some clones in this sample may be carry-over from other donors' samples.

The sample holds one count of this clone. The chain has TRBV10-1 and TRBJ2-1; unclear D gene. Germline-derived CDR1 and CDR2 are WNHNN and SYGVQD (reference sequence). Trimming stripped 6 bases from V and 0 bases from J, with 6 bases between. The CDR3 totals 13 residues. CDR3 amino acids: CASRPLSYNEQFF. The CDR3 nucleotides are TGCGCCAGCAGACCCCTCTCCTACAATGAGCAGTTCTTC.

A single count supports this clone. The J gene is TRBJ1-1, the V gene TRBV28, with 8 bases aligning to TRBD1. Trimming at V came to 5 bases and at J to 0 bases, leaving 8 bases not matched to a gene. This CDR3 is built from 16 residues. Germline V gene sequence: CDR1 MDHEN, CDR2 SYDVKM. The CDR3 region has the DNA TGTGCCAGCAGTCAACAGGGGGTAGCCATGAACACTGAAGCTTTCTTT. Encoded protein: CASSQQGVAMNTEAFF.

This chain connects TRBV2 to TRBJ1-5; D may be TRBD1 (5 bases). Germline V gives CDR1 SNHLY, CDR2 FYNNEI. V lost 4 bases, J lost 4 bases, and 14 bases lay in between. CDR3 size: 15 residues. CDR3 sequence reads: CASSGKQAWNQPQHF. As DNA, the CDR3 is TGTGCCAGCAGTGGAAAACAGGCCTGGAATCAGCCCCAGCATTTT.

This rearrangement joins TRBV7-9 to TRBJ2-2; TRBD2 agrees at 12 bases. Germline V lookup: CDR1 SEHNR, CDR2 FQNEAQ (reference sequence). There are 16 residues in the CDR3. With 5 bases clipped from V and 6 bases from J, the junction kept 7 bases outside the gene matches. DNA of the CDR3: TGTGCCAGCAGCCATCCGACTAGCGGGAGTGCCGGGGAGCTGTTTTTT. Translation: CASSHPTSGSAGELFF. Full variable domain (outside the CDR3, taken from reference TRBV7-9 and TRBJ2-2): DTGVSQNPRHKITKRGQNVTFRCDPISEHNRLYWYRQTLGQGPEFLTYFQNEAQLEKSRLLSDRFSAERPKGSFSTLEIQRTEQGDSAMYLCASSHPTSGSAGELFFGEGSRLTVL.

The chain carries TRBV11-2 and TRBJ1-2; TRBD1 matches 9 bases. This CDR3 is built from 16 residues. Germline CDR1 SGHAT, CDR2 FQNNGV. With 0 bases clipped from V and 5 bases from J, the junction kept 7 bases outside the gene matches. The CDR3 protein is CASSLDPGQGRYGYTF. CDR3 in DNA: TGTGCCAGCAGCTTAGACCCTGGACAGGGGAGGTATGGCTACACCTTC.